This is a list of T cell receptor beta chains from one sample in a study of patients and donors after allogeneic stem cell transplantation. TCRdb used MiXCR to reprocess the RT-PCR reads, holding one entry per CDR3 protein. This table has about a million distinct CDR3 sequences, 18% appearing once. Sequenced sample: blood, either unsorted or a sorted T cell fraction (not recorded which). These receptors came from a human donor who was either an allogeneic HSCT recipient or a stem cell or donor lymphocyte infusion donor (not recorded which). It is not recorded whose cells these are; they may come from a transplant donor. The conserved cysteine and the conserved F or W are not part of the CDR3 here. The order of the fields is J gene, V gene, CDR3 protein.

TRBJ2-7 TRBV6-5 ASSYSREPSYEQY
TRBJ1-5 TRBV24-1 ATSDSGNQPQH
TRBJ2-3 TRBV7-9 ASSQGDKRELSDTQY
TRBJ2-7 TRBV4-1 WRSRALAGSTYEQY
TRBJ2-1 TRBV10-3 AISSWDRGDNEQF
TRBJ2-7 TRBV5-1 ASSPGQGAYEQY
TRBJ2-5 TRBV24-1 ATSETDSQETQY
TRBJ1-3 TRBV5-6 ASNTYRSGNTIY
TRBJ2-3 TRBV6-1 ASRTGDDTQY
TRBJ1-1 TRBV5-5 ASSFRVGITEAF
TRBJ2-5 TRBV29-1 SVRTLLVETQY
TRBJ2-2 TRBV7-6 ASSLAKTGGVTGELF
TRBJ2-7 TRBV27 ASSITLAASSYEQY
TRBJ2-4 TRBV12-3/TRBV12-4 ATSSYGGKNIQY
TRBJ1-2 TRBV9 ASSVGTGDPGRYGYT
TRBJ1-4 TRBV19 ASSIAAPGTVR
TRBJ1-4 TRBV4-3 ASSQDQATNEKLF
TRBJ2-2 TRBV18 ASSPSDYTNTGELF
TRBJ2-3 TRBV27 ASSFLARGLMDTQY
TRBJ1-2 TRBV5-1 ASSFGGQANNYGYT
TRBJ1-1 TRBV29-1 SVEFRSGRGNTEAF
TRBJ1-1 TRBV6-5 ASSYFQGHTEAF
TRBJ2-1 TRBV5-1 ASSLGGDEQF
TRBJ2-5 TRBV5-4 ASSKAVADQETQY
TRBJ2-1 TRBV6-2/TRBV6-3 ASSYPPGTLKYNEQF
TRBJ2-3 TRBV5-1 ASSWDRGQGTQY
TRBJ2-2 TRBV15 ATSRENLPGELF
TRBJ1-1 TRBV7-6 ASSLKGGHTEAF
TRBJ2-1 TRBV28 ASSSYLSSYNEQF
TRBJ1-1 TRBV12-3/TRBV12-4 ASSLPRTAMNTEAF
TRBJ1-1 TRBV9 ASSRAGFYMNTEAF
TRBJ2-5 TRBV5-5 ASSRRTGMVETQY
TRBJ1-2 TRBV5-4 ASSLARVRTGANYGYT
TRBJ2-2 TRBV4-2 ASSQTGTANTGELF
TRBJ1-2 TRBV24-1 ATSDLRYGYT
TRBJ2-2 TRBV5-1 ATGGTTPGELF
TRBJ1-2 TRBV5-1 ASSPVQGIGGYT
TRBJ2-5 TRBV18 ASSPQTGEETQY
TRBJ2-3 TRBV6-2/TRBV6-3 ASSYRGLAGGVTDTQY
TRBJ1-4 TRBV10-3 AINQGDNEKLF
TRBJ2-1 TRBV24-1 ARNDNEQF
TRBJ2-2 TRBV4-1 ASSPPLGTGELF
TRBJ1-2 TRBV21-1 ASSPQKADTGRYGYT
TRBJ1-1 TRBV5-5 ASSGEQHTEAF
TRBJ2-1 TRBV28 ASSPLLRNEQF
TRBJ2-1 TRBV7-9 ASRLSAGVNEQF
TRBJ1-1 TRBV29-1 SVLASTGVGEAF
TRBJ2-1 TRBV7-9 ASSPGTSGSNEQF
TRBJ2-5 TRBV20-1 SARTFRLGETQY
TRBJ2-5 TRBV27 ASSGGAISQETQY
TRBJ2-2 TRBV27 ASSPIHRGELF
TRBJ2-1 TRBV7-3 ASSENRGNEQF
TRBJ1-6 TRBV12-3/TRBV12-4 ASSLALRNSPLH